The clone carrying this T cell receptor (beta chain) has a handful of counts. Antigen: not known. MiXCR was run by TCRdb on the 5' RACE reads, yielding one entry per CDR3 protein. The sample yields approximately 630,000 distinct CDR3 sequences, 7% to 7.5% seen once. This CDR3 comprises 15 residues. Germline values: CDR1 MNHEY, CDR2 SMNVEV (reference sequence). Trimming cost V 6 bases and J 1 base, with 14 bases left between them. These data originate in a study of identical twins. Whole-study results and caveats: Abundant beta clonotypes from cord blood had fewer insertions, unlike memory repertoires, which showed none. Conclusions were based on cross-sectional statistical analysis, without following the same donors.

This sample also appeared in a second study, on yellow fever vaccine responses in identical twins. Turning to that study: Twins reportedly mounted vaccine T cell responses that seemed partly convergent, partly personalized.

The chain has TRBV27 and TRBJ2-3; D unclear. The source is a woman between 18 and 29 years old in good health. The sequencing sample was made of PBMCs. The chain's CDR3 is CASRSIAAGTDTQYF. In DNA, the CDR3 is TGTGCCAGCAGATCGATAGCTGCGGGCACAGATACGCAGTATTTT.